The 11 T cell receptor beta chains below come from one sample, sequenced in a study of cytomegalovirus exposure and HLA in healthy donors (TCRdb year 2017). The library was built by means of the immunoSEQ multiplex PCR assay. A mixture of 60 forward primers for TCR Vbeta segments and 13 reverse primers for TCR Jbeta segments was used in the multiplex PCR. TCRdb re-hosts the immuneACCESS table, in-frame sequences only. Its copies lack some clones; in the studies checked, an unresolved V gene accounts for under half of them, and the cause for the rest is not known. The sample table contains more than 75,000 clones; only one count was recorded for around four fifths of them. Around 5.6% of the sample lies in the top ten. Sequenced input: PBMCs. These TCRs come from a woman under 30 in good health and CMV-seropositive.

V and J are TRBV15 and TRBJ2-7; tentatively, D is TRBD2 (5 bases). CDR3 length equals 14 residues. The V and J ends lost 0 bases and 4 bases respectively, with 10 bases between them. CDR1 and CDR2 from the germline V gene are LNHNV and YYDKDF (reference sequence). In DNA form, the CDR3 reads TGTGCCACCAGCAGAGATCGGTCGGGGTACGAGCAGTACTTC. This codes for CATSRDRSGYEQYF.

The chain links TRBV5-5 to TRBJ1-6; tentative D call: TRBD1 (5 bases). V lost 2 bases, J lost 11 bases, and 17 bases lay in between. The CDR3 runs 15 residues. The V gene's germline CDR1 is SGHKS and CDR2 YYEKEE (reference sequence). In DNA, the CDR3 is TGTGCCAGCAGCTTCGATATTGGGGCGGGGGCACCCCTCCACTTT. This translates into CASSFDIGAGAPLHF.

A remark on this clone: Other DNA sequences in the same sample also yield this CDR3. The V gene is TRBV11-2, the J gene TRBJ2-3; TRBD2 might be the D (5 bases). V was trimmed by 3 bases and J by 5 bases, leaving 6 bases between them. CDR3 length equals 12 residues. Germline V gene data show CDR1 as SGHAT and CDR2 as FQNNGV. The CDR3 region is CASSFGGDTQYF. The DNA for the CDR3 is TGTGCCAGCAGCTTCGGAGGAGATACGCAGTATTTT.

The chain is built from TRBV10-1 and TRBJ2-3; D is perhaps TRBD2 (6 bases). The germline gives CDR1 WNHNN, CDR2 SYGVQD (reference sequence). The CDR3 length is 13 residues. Trimming shortened V by 8 bases and J by 2 bases, and 11 bases separated the two germline ends. The CDR3 is CASAGTITDTQYF. In DNA, the CDR3 is TGCGCCAGCGCGGGGACCATCACAGATACGCAGTATTTT.

The chain employs TRBV6-5 and TRBJ1-1; 11 bases align to TRBD1. This CDR3 has 14 residues. After removal of 6 bases from V and 8 bases from J, the junction contained 8 bases not matched to a gene. Germline loops: CDR1 MNHEY, CDR2 SVGAGI. The CDR3 sequence is CASRDRGRVAEAFF. The CDR3 nucleotides read TGTGCCAGCAGGGACAGGGGGCGCGTGGCCGAAGCTTTCTTT.

The chain has TRBV7-2 and TRBJ2-5; no reliable D call. The V end was cut by 3 bases, the J end by 3 bases, with 14 bases between. CDR1 SGHTA and CDR2 FQGNSA come from the germline V gene. The CDR3 has 15 residues. CDR3 sequence reads: CASSFSVAQEETQYF. CDR3 nucleotide sequence: TGTGCCAGCAGCTTCTCGGTTGCGCAGGAAGAGACCCAGTACTTC.

This chain connects TRBV4-1 to TRBJ2-3; 9 nucleotides match TRBD2. CDR1 and CDR2 (germline): MGHRA, YSYEKL. The ends lost 2 bases at V and 0 bases at J; junction bases unmatched: 3. The CDR3 has 16 residues. DNA for the CDR3: TGCGCCAGCAGCCAAAGCGGGGGGTCTAGCACAGATACGCAGTATTTT. It codes for CASSQSGGSSTDTQYF.

V usage is TRBV15 and J usage is TRBJ2-4; 10 nucleotides align to TRBD1. Unmatched junction bases numbered 0, after V lost 1 base and J lost 0 bases. This CDR3 is 16 amino acids long. Germline V gene data show CDR1 as LNHNV and CDR2 as YYDKDF (reference sequence). CDR3 nucleotides: TGTGCCACCAGCAGAGGGACAGGGGGAGCCAAAAACATTCAGTACTTC. Translated: CATSRGTGGAKNIQYF.

V is TRBV4-1 and J is TRBJ1-5, with D tentatively TRBD1 (6 bases). The V gene's germline CDR1 is MGHRA and CDR2 YSYEKL. V was trimmed by 0 bases and J by 2 bases, leaving 17 bases between them. The CDR3 contains 18 residues. CDR3 coding DNA: TGCGCCAGCAGCCAAGAGATCTGGCAGGGGAAAGGCAATCAGCCCCAGCATTTT. It specifies CASSQEIWQGKGNQPQHF.

The chain combines TRBV6-5 with TRBJ2-3, with a tentative D call TRBD2 (5 bases). Germline values: CDR1 MNHEY, CDR2 SVGAGI. Trimming removed 6 bases from V and 7 bases from J, with 11 bases in between. This CDR3 comprises 12 residues. The CDR3 coding sequence is TGTGCCAGCAGAGACGGGGTTTATACGCAGTATTTT. It specifies CASRDGVYTQYF.

The chain has TRBV6-1 and TRBJ1-1; a weak D match, TRBD1 (6 bases). Germline values: CDR1 MNHNS, CDR2 SASEGT. CDR3 size: 14 residues. Trimming removed 7 bases from V and 4 bases from J, with 16 bases in between. The CDR3 DNA reads as TGTGCCAGCAACGTCCCATTGGGGGCCACTGAAGCTTTCTTT. It is translated as CASNVPLGATEAFF.